Following are 20 T cell receptor beta chains from one sample sequenced in a study of shared T cell receptors in the human thymus. Only in-frame clones appear in the TCRdb table, and some are missing; sequencing was by immunoSEQ multiplex PCR. This sample has about 660,000 clones, with 88% found just once. These data also formed part of another study, on human thymus T cells.

The sequenced sample was thymocytes. The source is a boy under two years old with a congenital heart defect.

The gene calls are TRBV5-1 and TRBJ2-3; the match to TRBD2 covers 8 bases. Germline lookup yields CDR1 SGHRS and CDR2 YFSETQ. The CDR3 runs 17 residues. Trimming removed 4 bases from V and 3 bases from J; junction bases left unmatched: 13. The DNA of the CDR3 is TGCGCCAGCAGCCCCCTGGGCAGCGGGGGAGGTACAGATACGCAGTATTTT. Its protein product is CASSPLGSGGGTDTQYF.

The chain recombines TRBV7-9 with TRBJ2-1; 8 nucleotides line up with TRBD2. Germline CDR1 and CDR2: SEHNR and FQNEAQ (reference sequence). V was clipped by 4 bases and J by 7 bases; unmatched bases: 9. The length of the CDR3 is 15 residues. This CDR3 is CASSSKRESGNEQFF. The CDR3 region has the DNA TGTGCCAGCAGCTCGAAGCGGGAGAGTGGGAATGAGCAGTTCTTC. Looking up the rest from reference TRBV7-9 and TRBJ2-1 gives the full variable domain: DTGVSQNPRHKITKRGQNVTFRCDPISEHNRLYWYRQTLGQGPEFLTYFQNEAQLEKSRLLSDRFSAERPKGSFSTLEIQRTEQGDSAMYLCASSSKRESGNEQFFGPGTRLTVL.

The gene calls are TRBV4-3 and TRBJ2-1, with TRBD2 matching over 10 bases. V shed 6 bases and J 4 bases; nucleotides not matched to a gene: 6. Germline V gives CDR1 LGHNA, CDR2 YSLEER. The CDR3 contains 15 residues. The DNA of the CDR3 is TGCGCCAGCAGGTCTAGCGGGAGTGTGTACAATGAGCAGTTCTTC. Its protein product is CASRSSGSVYNEQFF.

The chain couples TRBV6-5 to TRBJ1-3, with TRBD1 as a possible D gene (6 bases). Germline V gene sequence: CDR1 MNHEY, CDR2 SVGAGI. Between the trimmed V and J ends, which lost 2 bases and 3 bases, there was a span of 11 bases. This CDR3 spans 15 amino acids. CDR3 coding DNA: TGTGCCAGCAGTTACGAATCAGGGGATGGAAACACCATATATTTT. It codes for CASSYESGDGNTIYF.

The CDR3, as DNA: TGTGCCAGCAGTGACTCGGGAGCTAAGGGGGCTGAGGAGCCCCAGCATTTT. Amino acids: CASSDSGAKGAEEPQHF. This rearrangement joins TRBV6-4 to TRBJ1-5; 7 bases are a match to TRBD1. The trim removed 0 bases at V and 8 bases at J, leaving 13 bases unmatched. This CDR3 region has 17 residues. In germline, CDR1 is MRHNA, CDR2 SNTAGT.

This sequence joins TRBV5-5 and TRBJ2-7, with TRBD2 matching 7 bases. CDR3 length: 18 residues. Germline V gene lookup returns CDR1 SGHKS and CDR2 YYEKEE (reference sequence). The trim removed 2 bases at V and 2 bases at J, leaving 16 bases unmatched. The CDR3 spells CASSFSGGGGRRPYEQYF. The CDR3 DNA sequence: TGTGCCAGCAGCTTTAGTGGAGGCGGCGGGAGAAGACCCTACGAGCAGTACTTC.

The rearrangement uses TRBV6-5 and TRBJ1-5, with D possibly TRBD1 on 5 matching bases. In germline, CDR1 is MNHEY, CDR2 SVGAGI. The CDR3 spans 13 residues. V was pared by 4 bases and J by 2 bases, with 6 bases between. For the CDR3, the DNA is TGTGCCAGCAGTTGGGGCGGCAATCAGCCCCAGCATTTT. This gives the protein CASSWGGNQPQHF.

The chain recombines TRBV18 with TRBJ2-7; a weak D match, TRBD1 (6 bases). Germline-derived CDR1 and CDR2 are KGHSH and LQKENI. There are 17 residues in the CDR3. Between the trimmed V and J ends, which lost 1 base and 0 bases, there was a span of 16 bases. The CDR3 sequence: CASSPRIFMDSSYEQYF. CDR3 nucleotides: TGTGCCAGCTCACCACGGATTTTTATGGACAGCTCCTACGAGCAGTACTTC. Supplemented by reference TRBV18 and TRBJ2-7, the full variable domain reads NAGVMQNPRHLVRRRGQEARLRCSPMKGHSHVYWYRQLPEEGLKFMVYLQKENIIDESGMPKERFSAEFPKEGPSILRIQQVVRGDSAAYFCASSPRIFMDSSYEQYFGPGTRLTVT.

The gene calls are TRBV4-1 and TRBJ2-1, with 8 bases aligning to TRBD2. This CDR3 contains 22 residues. Germline CDR1 is MGHRA and CDR2 is YSYEKL. V shed 1 base and J 5 bases; nucleotides not matched to a gene: 25. The chain's CDR3 is CASSQVLQLKRESETRHNEQFF. CDR3 nucleotide sequence: TGCGCCAGCAGCCAAGTTCTCCAACTAAAGCGGGAGAGTGAAACCCGGCACAATGAGCAGTTCTTC.

V is TRBV18 and J is TRBJ1-5, with D hard to call. Trimming took off 2 bases at V and 3 bases at J, with 11 bases between the two ends. CDR1 is KGHSH and CDR2 is LQKENI in the germline V gene. The CDR3 sequence is 15 residues long. CDR3 amino acids: CASSPGQASNQPQHF. The CDR3 DNA sequence: TGTGCCAGCTCACCAGGGCAGGCTTCCAATCAGCCCCAGCATTTT.

V gene TRBV4-1 combines with J gene TRBJ2-1; TRBD2 matches 11 bases. The junction had 16 bases not matched to a gene; V was cut back by 4 bases and J by 8 bases. This CDR3 comprises 18 residues. Germline CDR1 is MGHRA and CDR2 is YSYEKL. The CDR3 protein is CASSPETSGTRRVDEQFF. For the CDR3, the DNA is TGCGCCAGCAGCCCAGAGACTAGCGGGACCCGTAGGGTGGATGAGCAGTTCTTC.

The J gene is TRBJ2-3, the V gene TRBV11-2; D is unresolved. Between the trimmed V and J ends, which lost 1 base and 2 bases, there was a span of 19 bases. This CDR3 contains 18 residues. CDR1 SGHAT and CDR2 FQNNGV come from the germline V gene. This CDR3 reads CASSLVSAANHPTDTQYF. In nucleotides, the CDR3 is TGTGCCAGCAGCTTAGTAAGCGCGGCTAACCATCCCACAGATACGCAGTATTTT.

The genes are TRBV14 and TRBJ1-2; 7 bases match TRBD1. Trimming removed 4 bases from V and 2 bases from J; junction bases left unmatched: 13. CDR3 length: 17 amino acids. Germline V lookup: CDR1 SGHDN, CDR2 FVKESK. For the CDR3, the DNA is TGTGCCAGCAGCCTTATATTTGGGGCACAGGGGAACTATGGCTACACCTTC. Amino acids: CASSLIFGAQGNYGYTF. Supplemented by reference TRBV14 and TRBJ1-2, the full variable domain reads EAGVTQFPSHSVIEKGQTVTLRCDPISGHDNLYWYRRVMGKEIKFLLHFVKESKQDESGMPNNRFLAERTGGTYSTLKVQPAELEDSGVYFCASSLIFGAQGNYGYTFGSGTRLTVV.

This clone was observed once. This chain uses TRBV13 with TRBJ2-2, with D possibly TRBD1 on 6 matching bases. The CDR3 consists of 18 residues. The V gene's germline CDR1 is PRHDT and CDR2 FYEKMQ (reference sequence). The V gene lost 2 bases and the J gene lost 1 base, with 17 bases spanning the gap. Here the CDR3 DNA reads TGTGCCAGCAGCTTAATAGGACAGCCCCTCTTGAACACCGGGGAGCTGTTTTTT. Translating gives CASSLIGQPLLNTGELFF.

The chain joins TRBV21-1 to TRBJ2-1; TRBD1 reflects the table's D call only, with no check against the DNA. TRBV21-1 is a listed pseudogene. This CDR3 has 20 residues. The CDR3 DNA follows: TGTGCCAGCAGCCCTCGGACAGACAACCTTGGAAGGCCTTGGTACAATGAGCAGTTCTTC. Its protein product is CASSPRTDNLGRPWYNEQFF.

The chain couples TRBV4-2 to TRBJ2-1; D may be TRBD2 (6 bases). This CDR3 is 16 amino acids long. The germline V gene encodes CDR1 LGHNA and CDR2 YNFKEQ. V lost 7 bases and J lost 4, with 20 bases in between. The CDR3 protein is CASISRRRGVYNEQFF. The CDR3 DNA follows: TGTGCCAGCATTTCAAGACGGCGGGGAGTATACAATGAGCAGTTCTTC.

This clone has just a few counts. V is TRBV4-3 and J is TRBJ1-3, with 7 positions matching TRBD1. The germline gives CDR1 LGHNA, CDR2 YSLEER. V lost 4 bases to trimming and J lost 6 bases; unmatched junction nucleotides: 6. This CDR3 is 14 amino acids long. CDR3 nucleotides: TGCGCCAGCAGCCTTAGACAGGGCACAAACACCATATATTTT. Translation gives CASSLRQGTNTIYF.

The gene calls are TRBV4-2 and TRBJ2-3, with 7 bases aligning to TRBD2. This CDR3 contains 16 residues. J lost 6 bases, V lost 4 bases, and 13 bases had no gene match. Germline V gene lookup returns CDR1 LGHNA and CDR2 YNFKEQ. In nucleotides, the CDR3 is TGTGCCAGCAGCCGGACTAGGCGAGGGCATAACGATACGCAGTATTTT. Protein product: CASSRTRRGHNDTQYF.

Comment on this clone: Compared with germline, one end of the junction differs, possibly owing to a read error. The CDR3 region is CASSHSIYEQYF. Here the CDR3 DNA reads TGTGCCAGCAGTCACTCTATTTACGAGCAGTACTTC. The chain employs TRBV6-5 and TRBJ2-7; the D is unclear. The CDR3 is made up of 12 amino acids. Looked up from germline, CDR1 is MNHEY and CDR2 is SVGAGI.

This chain uses TRBV4-2 with TRBJ2-3; 7 nucleotides align to TRBD2. The CDR3 loop spans 17 amino acids. Germline V CDR1 and CDR2: LGHNA, YNFKEQ. J was trimmed by 2 bases and V by 3 bases; bases with no gene match: 11. CDR3 coding DNA: TGTGCCAGCAGCCAGATCAGACGGGAGGAGCCCACAGATACGCAGTATTTT. Protein product: CASSQIRREEPTDTQYF.